These T cell receptor beta chains were read from a single sample in a study of cytomegalovirus exposure and HLA in healthy donors. Assay: immunoSEQ multiplex PCR; the TCRdb copy retains only in-frame clones and omits some. The repertoire holds about 150,000 clones, roughly 77% seen once, with around 7.2% in the top ten. The sample taken for sequencing was PBMCs. These receptors were obtained from a man under 40 in good health and CMV-seropositive. Both conserved end residues are part of each CDR3. The D gene is left open where the match is weak.

>TRBV27|TRBJ1-6|TRBD1
CASSHFQRQGYSPLHF
>TRBV19|TRBJ1-5|-
CASSRGTQPQHF
>TRBV28|TRBJ2-3|TRBD2
CASSPSSGVADTQYF
>TRBV7-9|TRBJ2-3|-
CASSHSGSFTDTQYF
>TRBV6-6|TRBJ2-1|TRBD1
CASSYSGTGYNEQFF
>TRBV11-1|TRBJ1-1|-
CASSIGRQNTEAFF
>TRBV30|TRBJ1-3|TRBD1
CAWSLQGNTIYF
>TRBV7-9|TRBJ2-7|TRBD2
CASSFGGGLTYEQYF
>TRBV5-1|TRBJ2-1|TRBD2
CASSLELAGEGEQFF
>TRBV7-6|TRBJ2-3|TRBD2
CASAGSGGRDTQYF
>TRBV11-3|TRBJ2-1|TRBD2
CASSTTSGGGNEQFF
>TRBV9|TRBJ2-3|-
CASSPRAGGNTDTQYF
>TRBV28|TRBJ1-4|TRBD1
CASSSPGQGGEKLFF
>TRBV28|TRBJ2-7|TRBD1
CASSLGDREVGEQYF
>TRBV7-6|TRBJ1-5|TRBD1
CASSARDRGQPQHF
>TRBV4-2|TRBJ1-1|-
CASSHPGGESEAFF
>TRBV5-5|TRBJ2-7|TRBD1
CASSSTGQVQAEQYF
>TRBV14|TRBJ2-5|TRBD2
CASSQVALAGGLQETQYF
>TRBV29-1|TRBJ2-1|TRBD2
CSVEGQGLAGGEQFF
>TRBV2|TRBJ1-2|TRBD1
CASGLGTDYGYTF
>TRBV27|TRBJ2-5|-
CASSLIQGGETQYF
>TRBV10-3|TRBJ2-7|TRBD2
CAISDPSGNDTTYEQYF
>TRBV5-1|TRBJ1-2|-
CASSRGAADYGYTF
>TRBV30|TRBJ2-1|TRBD2
CAWSRSIAGGKYNEQFF
>TRBV11-3|TRBJ1-6|-
CASSHSGRGSPLHF
>TRBV6-6|TRBJ1-5|-
CASSYLDQDQPQHF
>TRBV6-5|TRBJ2-7|-
CASSSEQVRTYEQYF
>TRBV10-3|TRBJ2-1|TRBD1
CAAWTGNNEQFF
>TRBV6-6|TRBJ2-3|-
CASSPPGSNTDTQYF
>TRBV27|TRBJ1-3|TRBD1
CASTTIGGDTIYF
>TRBV2|TRBJ1-1|-
CASKFGGNTEAFF
>TRBV6-4|TRBJ1-3|-
CASSGQAYPSGNTIYF
>TRBV5-1|TRBJ1-6|-
CASSLDSYNSPLHF
>TRBV28|TRBJ1-1|TRBD1
CASSSTGEEKAFF
>TRBV28|TRBJ1-1|-
CASSSPVENTEAFF
>TRBV10-2|TRBJ2-1|TRBD2
CASSVGGRVYNEQFF
>TRBV28|TRBJ1-1|-
CASSSGGEGNTEAFF
>TRBV6-4|TRBJ2-3|-
CASSVEWRDTQYF
>TRBV11-2|TRBJ1-2|TRBD1
CASSVPGQGIGYTF
>TRBV6-6|TRBJ1-1|-
CASSLQGIDTEAFF
>TRBV6-5|TRBJ1-4|-
CASSYSPGVMNKLFF
>TRBV9|TRBJ2-3|TRBD2
CASSVETSGLLTDTQYF